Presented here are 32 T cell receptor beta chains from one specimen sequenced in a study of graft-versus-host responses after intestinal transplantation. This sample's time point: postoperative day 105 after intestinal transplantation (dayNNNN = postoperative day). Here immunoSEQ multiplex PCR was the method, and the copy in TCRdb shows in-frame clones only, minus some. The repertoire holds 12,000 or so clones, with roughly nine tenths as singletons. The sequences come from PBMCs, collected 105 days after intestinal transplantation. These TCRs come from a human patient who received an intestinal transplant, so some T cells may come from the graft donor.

The CDR3 nucleotides are TGTGCCAGCAGTTATCAGGGTGCTAGCGGGGCCTACAATGAGCAGTTCTTC. It is translated as CASSYQGASGAYNEQFF. This chain links TRBV28 with TRBJ2-1, with TRBD2 matching 9 bases. This CDR3 region has 17 residues. Per the germline V gene, CDR1 is MDHEN and CDR2 is SYDVKM. Trimming took 4 bases from V and 2 from J; bases not matched to a gene: 9.

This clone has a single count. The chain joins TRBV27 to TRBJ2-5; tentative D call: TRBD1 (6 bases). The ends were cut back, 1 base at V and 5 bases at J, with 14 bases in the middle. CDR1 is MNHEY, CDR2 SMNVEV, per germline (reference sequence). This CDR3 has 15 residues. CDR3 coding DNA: TGTGCCAGCAGTTTATGGCAGGGGACGGAGGAGACCCAGTACTTC. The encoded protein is CASSLWQGTEETQYF.

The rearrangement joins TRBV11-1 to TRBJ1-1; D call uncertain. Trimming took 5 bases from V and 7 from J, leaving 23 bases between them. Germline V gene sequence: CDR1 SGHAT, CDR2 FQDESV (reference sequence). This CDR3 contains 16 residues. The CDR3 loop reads CASSPTVTAGIGEAFF. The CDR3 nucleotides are TGTGCCAGCAGCCCAACCGTCACAGCCGGGATTGGTGAAGCTTTCTTT. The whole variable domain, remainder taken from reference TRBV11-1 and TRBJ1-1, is EAEVAQSPRYKITEKSQAVAFWCDPISGHATLYWYRQILGQGPELLVQFQDESVVDDSQLPKDRFSAERLKGVDSTLKIQPAELGDSAMYLCASSPTVTAGIGEAFFGQGTRLTVV.

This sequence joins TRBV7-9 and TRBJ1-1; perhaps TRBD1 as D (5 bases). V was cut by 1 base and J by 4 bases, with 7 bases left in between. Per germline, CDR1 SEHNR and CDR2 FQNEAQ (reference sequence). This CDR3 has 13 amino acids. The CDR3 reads CASSLDGGTEAFF. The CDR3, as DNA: TGTGCCAGCAGCTTAGATGGGGGCACTGAAGCTTTCTTT.

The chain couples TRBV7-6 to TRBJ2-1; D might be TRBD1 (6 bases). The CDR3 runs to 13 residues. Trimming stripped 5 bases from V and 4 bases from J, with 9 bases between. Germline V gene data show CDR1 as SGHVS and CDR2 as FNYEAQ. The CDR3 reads CASSQGFYNEQFF. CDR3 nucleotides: TGTGCCAGCAGCCAGGGGTTTTACAATGAGCAGTTCTTC.

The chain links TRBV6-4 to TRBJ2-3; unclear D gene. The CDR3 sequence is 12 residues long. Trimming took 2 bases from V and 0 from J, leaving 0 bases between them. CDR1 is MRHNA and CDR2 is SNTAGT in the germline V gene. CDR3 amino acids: CASSDSTDTQYF. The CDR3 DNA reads TGTGCCAGCAGTGACAGCACAGATACGCAGTATTTT.

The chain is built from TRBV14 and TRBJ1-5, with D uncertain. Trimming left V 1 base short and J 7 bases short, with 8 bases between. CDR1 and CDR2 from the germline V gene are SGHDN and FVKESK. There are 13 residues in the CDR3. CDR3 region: CASSQGGAQPQHF. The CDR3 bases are TGTGCCAGCAGCCAAGGGGGAGCCCAGCCCCAGCATTTT.

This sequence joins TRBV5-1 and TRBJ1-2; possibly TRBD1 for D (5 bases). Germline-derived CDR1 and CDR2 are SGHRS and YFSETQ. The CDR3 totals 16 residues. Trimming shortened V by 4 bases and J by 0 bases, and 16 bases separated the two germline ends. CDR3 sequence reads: CASSLYPGPTNYGYTF. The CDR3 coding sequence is TGCGCCAGCAGCCTATACCCGGGACCAACTAACTATGGCTACACCTTC.

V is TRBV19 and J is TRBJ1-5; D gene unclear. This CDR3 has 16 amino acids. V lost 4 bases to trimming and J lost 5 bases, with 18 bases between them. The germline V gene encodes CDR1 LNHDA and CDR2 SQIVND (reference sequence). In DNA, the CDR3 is TGTGCCAGTAGTACCACTTCCATGCCCCCGCATCAGCCCCAGCATTTT. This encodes CASSTTSMPPHQPQHF.

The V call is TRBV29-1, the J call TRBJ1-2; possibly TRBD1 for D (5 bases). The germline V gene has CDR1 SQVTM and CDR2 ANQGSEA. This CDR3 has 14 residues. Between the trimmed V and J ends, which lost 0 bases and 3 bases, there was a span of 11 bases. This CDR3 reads CSVEEDRGDYGYTF. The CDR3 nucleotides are TGCAGCGTTGAAGAGGACCGGGGGGACTATGGCTACACCTTC.

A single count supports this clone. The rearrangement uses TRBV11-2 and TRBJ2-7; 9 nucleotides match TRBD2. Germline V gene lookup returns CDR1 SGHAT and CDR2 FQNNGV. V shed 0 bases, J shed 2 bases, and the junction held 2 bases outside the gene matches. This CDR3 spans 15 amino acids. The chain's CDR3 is CASSLEAGGTYEQYF. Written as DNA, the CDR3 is TGTGCCAGCAGCTTAGAAGCGGGGGGCACCTACGAGCAGTACTTC.

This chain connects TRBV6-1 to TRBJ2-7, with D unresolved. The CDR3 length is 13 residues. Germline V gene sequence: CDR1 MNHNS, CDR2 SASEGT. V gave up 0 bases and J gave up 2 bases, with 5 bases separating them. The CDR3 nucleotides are TGTGCCAGCAGTGAAGCGCCCACCTACGAGCAGTACTTC. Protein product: CASSEAPTYEQYF.

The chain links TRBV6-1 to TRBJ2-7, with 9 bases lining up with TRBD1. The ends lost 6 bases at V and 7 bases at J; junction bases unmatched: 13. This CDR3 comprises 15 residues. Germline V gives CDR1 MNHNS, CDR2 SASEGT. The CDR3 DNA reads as TGTGCCAGCAGCTCATACCCGGGACAGGGAAGGGAGCAGTACTTC. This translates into CASSSYPGQGREQYF.

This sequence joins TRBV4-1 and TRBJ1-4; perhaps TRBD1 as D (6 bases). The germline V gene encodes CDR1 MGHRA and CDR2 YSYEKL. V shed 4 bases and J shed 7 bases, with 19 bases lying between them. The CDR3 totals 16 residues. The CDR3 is CASSLTLTGTGEKLFF. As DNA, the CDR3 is TGCGCCAGCAGCCTAACACTGACAGGAACGGGTGAAAAACTGTTTTTT.

CDR3 sequence reads: CASSEEAPGWGLDEQYF. The CDR3 DNA reads as TGTGCCAGCAGTGAAGAAGCCCCAGGATGGGGGTTGGACGAGCAGTACTTC. The chain uses TRBV6-1 and TRBJ2-7, with D perhaps given as TRBD1 or TRBD2 (5 bases each). V lost 1 base and J lost 5, with 21 bases in between. CDR3 length: 17 amino acids. In germline, CDR1 is MNHNS, CDR2 SASEGT.

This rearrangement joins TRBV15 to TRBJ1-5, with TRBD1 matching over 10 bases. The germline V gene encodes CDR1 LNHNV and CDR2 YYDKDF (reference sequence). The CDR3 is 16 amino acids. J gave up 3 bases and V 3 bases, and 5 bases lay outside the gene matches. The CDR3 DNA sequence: TGTGCCACCAGCAGCCCCGGGACAGGGGTCAATCAGCCCCAGCATTTT. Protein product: CATSSPGTGVNQPQHF.

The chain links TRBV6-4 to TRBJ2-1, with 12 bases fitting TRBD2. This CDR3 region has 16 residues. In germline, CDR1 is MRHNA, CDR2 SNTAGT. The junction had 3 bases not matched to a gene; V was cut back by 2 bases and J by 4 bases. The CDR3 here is CASSDGGTSGYNEQFF. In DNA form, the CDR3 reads TGTGCCAGCAGTGACGGGGGGACTAGCGGGTACAATGAGCAGTTCTTC.

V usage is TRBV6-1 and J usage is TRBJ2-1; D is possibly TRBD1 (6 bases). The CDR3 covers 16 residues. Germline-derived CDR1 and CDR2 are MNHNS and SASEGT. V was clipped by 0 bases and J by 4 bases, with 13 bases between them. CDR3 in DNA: TGTGCCAGCAGTGAAGCGACGACAGGATCGTACAATGAGCAGTTCTTC. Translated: CASSEATTGSYNEQFF.

The CDR3 reads CASSEQGSGNTIYF. The CDR3 coding sequence is TGCGCCAGCAGTGAACAGGGGAGCGGAAACACCATATATTTT. The V gene is TRBV10-2, the J gene TRBJ1-3; 7 bases match TRBD1. This CDR3 comprises 14 residues. Per the germline V gene, CDR1 is WSHSY and CDR2 is SAAADI. With 3 bases clipped from V and 4 bases from J, the junction kept 3 bases outside the gene matches.

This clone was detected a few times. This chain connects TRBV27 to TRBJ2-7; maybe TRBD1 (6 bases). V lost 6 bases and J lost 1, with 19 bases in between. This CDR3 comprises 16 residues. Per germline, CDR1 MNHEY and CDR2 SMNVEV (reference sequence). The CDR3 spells CASRQWSSRGSYEQYF. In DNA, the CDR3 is TGTGCCAGCAGACAATGGTCCTCCAGGGGTTCCTACGAGCAGTACTTC.

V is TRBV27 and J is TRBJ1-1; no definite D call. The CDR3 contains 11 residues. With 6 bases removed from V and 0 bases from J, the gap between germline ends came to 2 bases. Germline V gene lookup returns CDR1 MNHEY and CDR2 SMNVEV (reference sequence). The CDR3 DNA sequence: TGTGCCAGCAGGTTGAACACTGAAGCTTTCTTT. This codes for CASRLNTEAFF.

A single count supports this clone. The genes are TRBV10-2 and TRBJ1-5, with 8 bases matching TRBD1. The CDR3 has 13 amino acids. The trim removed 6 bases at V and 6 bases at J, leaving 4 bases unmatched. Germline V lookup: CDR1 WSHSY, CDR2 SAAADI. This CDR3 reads CASRTGEGQPQHF. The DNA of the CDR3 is TGCGCCAGCAGGACAGGGGAAGGTCAGCCCCAGCATTTT.

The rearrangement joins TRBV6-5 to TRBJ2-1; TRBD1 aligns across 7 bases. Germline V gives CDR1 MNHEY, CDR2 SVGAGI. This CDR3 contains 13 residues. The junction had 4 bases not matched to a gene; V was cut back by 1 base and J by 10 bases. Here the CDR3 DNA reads TGTGCCAGCAGTTACTACGGACAGGCGGAGCAGTTCTTC. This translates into CASSYYGQAEQFF.

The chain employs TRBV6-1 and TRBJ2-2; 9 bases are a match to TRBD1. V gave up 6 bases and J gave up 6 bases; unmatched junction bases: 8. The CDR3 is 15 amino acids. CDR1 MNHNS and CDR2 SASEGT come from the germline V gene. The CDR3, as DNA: TGTGCCAGCAGAACCCGGGACAGGGCTGCCGGGGAGCTGTTTTTT. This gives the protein CASRTRDRAAGELFF.

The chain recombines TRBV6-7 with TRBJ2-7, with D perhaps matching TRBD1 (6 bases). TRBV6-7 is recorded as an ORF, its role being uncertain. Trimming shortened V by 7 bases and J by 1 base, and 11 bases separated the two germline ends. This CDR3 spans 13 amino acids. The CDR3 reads CASMMRGSYEQYF. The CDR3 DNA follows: TGTGCCAGCATGATGAGGGGGTCCTACGAGCAGTACTTC.

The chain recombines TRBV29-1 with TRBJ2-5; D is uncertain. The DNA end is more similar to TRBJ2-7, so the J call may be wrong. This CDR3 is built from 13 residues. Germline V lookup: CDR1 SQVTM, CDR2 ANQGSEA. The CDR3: CSITDEFSYEQYF. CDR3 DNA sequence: TGCAGCATTACCGACGAATTCTCCTACGAGCAGTACTTC.

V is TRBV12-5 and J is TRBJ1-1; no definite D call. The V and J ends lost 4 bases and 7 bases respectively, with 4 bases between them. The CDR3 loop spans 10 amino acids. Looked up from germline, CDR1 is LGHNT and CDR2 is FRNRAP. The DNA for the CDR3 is TGTGCTAGTGGTTCGAATGAAGCTTTCTTT. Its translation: CASGSNEAFF.

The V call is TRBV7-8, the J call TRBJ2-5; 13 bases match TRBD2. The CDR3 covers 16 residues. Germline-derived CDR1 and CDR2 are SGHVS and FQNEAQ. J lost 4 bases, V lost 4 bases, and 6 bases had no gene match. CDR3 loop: CASSSGLAGVGETQYF. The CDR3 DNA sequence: TGTGCCAGCAGCTCAGGACTAGCGGGAGTGGGAGAGACCCAGTACTTC.

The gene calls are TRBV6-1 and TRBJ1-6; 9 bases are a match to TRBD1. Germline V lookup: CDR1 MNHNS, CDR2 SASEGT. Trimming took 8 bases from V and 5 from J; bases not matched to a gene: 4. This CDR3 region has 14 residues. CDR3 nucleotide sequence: TGTGCCAGCTGGGACAGGGCCCATAATTCACCCCTCCACTTT. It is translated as CASWDRAHNSPLHF.

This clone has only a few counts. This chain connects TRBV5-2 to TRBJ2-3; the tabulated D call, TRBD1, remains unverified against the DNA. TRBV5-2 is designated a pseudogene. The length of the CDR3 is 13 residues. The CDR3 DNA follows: TGTGCCAGCAGCTTAGTCAGGACAGATACGCAGTATTTT. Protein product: CASSLVRTDTQYF.

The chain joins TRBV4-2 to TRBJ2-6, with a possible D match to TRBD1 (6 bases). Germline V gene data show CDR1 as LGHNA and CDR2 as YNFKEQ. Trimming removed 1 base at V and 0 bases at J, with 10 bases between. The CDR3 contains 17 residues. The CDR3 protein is CASSQARGASGANVLTF. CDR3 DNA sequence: TGTGCCAGCAGCCAAGCCAGGGGCGCCTCTGGGGCCAACGTCCTGACTTTC.

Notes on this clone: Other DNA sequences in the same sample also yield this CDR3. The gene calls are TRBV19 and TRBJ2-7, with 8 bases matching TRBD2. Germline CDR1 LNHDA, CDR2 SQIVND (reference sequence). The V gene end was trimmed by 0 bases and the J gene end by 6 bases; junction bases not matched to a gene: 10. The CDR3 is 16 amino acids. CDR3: CASSIEPAGGGSEQYF. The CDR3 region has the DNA TGTGCCAGTAGTATAGAGCCGGCCGGGGGGGGGTCCGAGCAGTACTTC. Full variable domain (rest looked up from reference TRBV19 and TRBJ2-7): DGGITQSPKYLFRKEGQNVTLSCEQNLNHDAMYWYRQDPGQGLRLIYYSQIVNDFQKGDIAEGYSVSREKKESFPLTVTSAQKNPTAFYLCASSIEPAGGGSEQYFGPGTRLTVT.